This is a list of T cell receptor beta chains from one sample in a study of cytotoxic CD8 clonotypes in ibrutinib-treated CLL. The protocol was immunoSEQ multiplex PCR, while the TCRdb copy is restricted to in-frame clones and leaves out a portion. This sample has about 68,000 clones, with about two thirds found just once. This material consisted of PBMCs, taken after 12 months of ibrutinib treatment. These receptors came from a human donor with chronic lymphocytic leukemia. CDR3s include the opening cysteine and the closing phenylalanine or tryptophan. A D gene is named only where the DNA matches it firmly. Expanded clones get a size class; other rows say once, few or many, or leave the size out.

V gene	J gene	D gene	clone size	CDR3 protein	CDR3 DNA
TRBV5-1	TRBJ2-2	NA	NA	CASSKGTVTNTGELFF	TGCGCCAGCAGCAAGGGGACGGTCACGAACACCGGGGAGCTGTTTTTT
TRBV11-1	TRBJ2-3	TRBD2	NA	CASSLGLAATQYF	TGTGCCAGCAGCTTAGGCCTAGCGGCTACGCAGTATTTT
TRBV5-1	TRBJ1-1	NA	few	CASSLEPGVTEAFF	TGCGCCAGCAGCTTGGAGCCAGGGGTCACTGAAGCTTTCTTT
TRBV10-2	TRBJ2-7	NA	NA	CASSESTRRYEQYF	TGCGCCAGCAGTGAGTCGACTCGGCGCTACGAGCAGTACTTC
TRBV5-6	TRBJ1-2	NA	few	CASSPRTLWGYTF	TGTGCCAGCAGCCCAAGGACGCTCTGGGGCTACACCTTC
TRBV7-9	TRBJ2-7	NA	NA	CASSRAYEQYF	TGTGCCAGCAGCCGGGCCTACGAGCAGTACTTC
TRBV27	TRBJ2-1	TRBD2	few	CASRLSGLAGLGEQFF	TGTGCCAGCAGGCTCTCGGGACTAGCGGGGTTGGGTGAGCAGTTCTTC
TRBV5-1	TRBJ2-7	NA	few	CASSAQVTSYEQYF	TGCGCCAGCAGCGCACAGGTAACAAGTTACGAGCAGTACTTC
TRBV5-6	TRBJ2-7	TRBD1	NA	CASSLGTGMMFPEQYF	TGTGCCAGCAGCTTGGGGACAGGGATGATGTTTCCGGAGCAGTACTTC
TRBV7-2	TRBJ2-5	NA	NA	CASSTRVTQETQYF	TGTGCCAGCAGCACCCGGGTGACACAAGAGACCCAGTACTTC
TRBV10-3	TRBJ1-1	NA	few	CAISVRGNTEAFF	TGTGCCATCAGTGTGCGGGGAAACACTGAAGCTTTCTTT
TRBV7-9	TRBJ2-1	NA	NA	CASSPLRAVSLYNEQFF	TGTGCCAGCAGCCCCCTCCGTGCGGTTAGCCTCTACAATGAGCAGTTCTTC
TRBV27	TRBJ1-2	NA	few	CASSLGIGALAYGYTF	TGTGCCAGCAGTTTAGGAATCGGGGCCTTGGCCTATGGCTACACCTTC
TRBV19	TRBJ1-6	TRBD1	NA	CASSRDSSSYNSPLHF	TGTGCCAGTAGTCGGGACAGTAGCTCCTATAATTCACCCCTCCACTTT
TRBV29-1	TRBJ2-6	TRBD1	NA	CSVIPTRGSGANVLTF	TGCAGCGTCATCCCGACCAGGGGGTCTGGGGCCAACGTCCTGACTTTC
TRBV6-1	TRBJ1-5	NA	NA	CASEVVSNQPQHF	TGTGCCAGCGAGGTGGTTAGCAATCAGCCCCAGCATTTT
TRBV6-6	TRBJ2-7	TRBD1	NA	CASSYSLDRGDEQYF	TGTGCCAGCAGTTACTCCCTCGACAGGGGCGACGAGCAGTACTTC
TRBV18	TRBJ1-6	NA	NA	CASSPSEAYNSPLHF	TGTGCCAGCTCACCATCAGAGGCCTATAATTCACCCCTCCACTTT
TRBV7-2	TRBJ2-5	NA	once	CASSSDSPGTQYF	TGTGCCAGCAGCTCGGACTCTCCAGGGACCCAGTACTTC
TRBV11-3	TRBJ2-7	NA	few	CASSLGIGTTDYEQYF	TGTGCCAGCAGCTTAGGGATAGGGACGACGGACTACGAGCAGTACTTC
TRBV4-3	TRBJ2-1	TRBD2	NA	CASSQDSSAGGYNEQFF	TGCGCCAGCAGCCAAGATTCAAGCGCGGGGGGCTACAATGAGCAGTTCTTC
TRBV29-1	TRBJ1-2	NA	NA	CSVKGPGGYGYTF	TGCAGCGTTAAGGGACCTGGCGGGTATGGCTACACCTTC
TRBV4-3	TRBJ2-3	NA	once	CASSQDGARTDTQYF	TGCGCCAGCAGCCAAGATGGGGCCCGCACAGATACGCAGTATTTT
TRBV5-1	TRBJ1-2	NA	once	CASSFPWTQDLSGYTF	TGCGCCAGCAGCTTCCCCTGGACCCAGGACCTTAGTGGCTACACCTTC
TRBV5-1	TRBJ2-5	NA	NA	CASSSERQETQYF	TGCGCCAGCAGCTCCGAACGCCAAGAGACCCAGTACTTC
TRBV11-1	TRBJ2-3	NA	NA	CASSLAVNTGADTQYF	TGTGCCAGCAGCTTAGCGGTGAATACGGGGGCAGATACGCAGTATTTT
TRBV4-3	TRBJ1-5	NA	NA	CASSQDPDMGQPQHF	TGCGCCAGCAGCCAAGATCCAGATATGGGACAGCCCCAGCATTTT
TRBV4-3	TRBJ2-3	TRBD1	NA	CASSQMIKTGTGYTQYF	TGCGCCAGCAGCCAGATGATAAAAACCGGGACAGGGTATACGCAGTATTTT
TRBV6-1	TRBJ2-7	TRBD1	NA	CASSRQGYEQYF	TGTGCCAGCTCCAGACAGGGGTACGAGCAGTACTTC
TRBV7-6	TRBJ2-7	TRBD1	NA	CASSTGTGPSYEQYF	TGTGCCAGCAGCACCGGGACAGGGCCGTCCTACGAGCAGTACTTC
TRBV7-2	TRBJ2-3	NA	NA	CASSFYLSADTQYF	TGTGCCAGCAGCTTCTACCTTTCAGCAGATACGCAGTATTTT
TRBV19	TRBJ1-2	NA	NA	CASSMNRDYGYTF	TGTGCCAGTAGTATGAACAGGGACTATGGCTACACCTTC
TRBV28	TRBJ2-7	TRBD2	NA	CASSLTSGGAISYEQYF	TGTGCCAGCAGTTTAACCAGCGGGGGGGCCATCTCCTACGAGCAGTACTTC
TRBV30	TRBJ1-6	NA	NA	CAWSVRRGGNSPLHF	TGTGCCTGGAGTGTCCGCAGGGGTGGTAATTCACCCCTCCACTTT
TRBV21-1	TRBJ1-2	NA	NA	CASTSMGQNYGYTF	TGTGCCAGCACCTCAATGGGACAGAACTATGGCTACACCTTC
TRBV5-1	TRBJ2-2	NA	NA	CASHQPNPNTGELFF	TGCGCCAGCCACCAGCCGAATCCGAACACCGGGGAGCTGTTTTTT
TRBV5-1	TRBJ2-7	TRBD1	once	CASSLEQGGSYEQYF	TGCGCCAGCAGCTTGGAACAGGGGGGCTCCTACGAGCAGTACTTC
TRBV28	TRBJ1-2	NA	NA	CASSYVGRQGYTF	TGTGCCAGCAGTTACGTGGGCAGACAAGGCTACACCTTC
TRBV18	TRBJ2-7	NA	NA	CASSPTGTDEQYF	TGTGCCAGCTCACCTACAGGGACTGACGAGCAGTACTTC
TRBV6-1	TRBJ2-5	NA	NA	CASSVLASTETQYF	TGTGCCAGCAGTGTTCTAGCGAGTACGGAGACCCAGTACTTC
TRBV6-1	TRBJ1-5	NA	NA	CASRRDTNQPQHF	TGTGCCAGCAGACGAGACACAAATCAGCCCCAGCATTTT
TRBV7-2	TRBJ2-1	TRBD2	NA	CASSSLAGGPYNEQFF	TGTGCCAGCAGCTCTCTAGCGGGGGGGCCTTACAATGAGCAGTTCTTC
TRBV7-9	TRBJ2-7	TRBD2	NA	CASREGLQSYEQYF	TGTGCCAGCAGGGAGGGACTACAATCCTACGAGCAGTACTTC
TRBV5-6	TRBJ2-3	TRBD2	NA	CASSLFSGDNTDTQYF	TGTGCCAGCAGCTTGTTTAGCGGGGATAACACAGATACGCAGTATTTT
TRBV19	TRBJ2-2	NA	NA	CASSIGRAGELFF	TGTGCCAGTAGTATAGGGCGGGCCGGGGAGCTGTTTTTT
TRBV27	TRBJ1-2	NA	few	CASRLEGNYGYTF	TGTGCCAGCAGACTCGAGGGTAACTATGGCTACACCTTC
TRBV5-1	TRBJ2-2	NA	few	CASSLSAGTTGELFF	TGCGCCAGCAGCTTATCGGCAGGGACCACCGGGGAGCTGTTTTTT
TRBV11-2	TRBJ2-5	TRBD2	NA	CASSRRTSGWETQYF	TGTGCCAGCAGTCGGAGGACTAGCGGGTGGGAGACCCAGTACTTC
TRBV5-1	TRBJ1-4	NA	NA	CASSEGANEKLFF	TGCGCCAGCAGTGAGGGGGCTAATGAAAAACTGTTTTTT
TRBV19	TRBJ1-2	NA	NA	CASSIEDSYYGYTF	TGTGCCAGTAGTATAGAGGACTCCTACTATGGCTACACCTTC
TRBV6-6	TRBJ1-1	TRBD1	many	CASTRTGEQEAFF	TGTGCCAGCACCAGGACAGGGGAACAGGAAGCTTTCTTT
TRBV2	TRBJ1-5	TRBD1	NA	CASRKQGSSNQPQHF	TGTGCCAGCAGAAAACAGGGGTCTAGCAATCAGCCCCAGCATTTT
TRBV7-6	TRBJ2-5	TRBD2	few	CASSAGTSVGKYF	TGTGCCAGCAGCGCAGGGACTAGCGTGGGCAAGTACTTC
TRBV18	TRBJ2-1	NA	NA	CASSVVVGNEQFF	TGTGCCAGCTCCGTAGTTGTTGGCAATGAGCAGTTCTTC
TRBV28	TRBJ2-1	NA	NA	CASSSAQRVGQFF	TGTGCCAGCAGTTCAGCCCAGCGGGTGGGGCAGTTCTTC
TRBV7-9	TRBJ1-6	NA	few	CASSSGDSPLHF	TGTGCCAGCAGTTCAGGGGATTCACCCCTCCACTTT
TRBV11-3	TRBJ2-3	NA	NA	CASSLASTSTDTQYF	TGTGCCAGCAGCTTAGCCAGCACTAGCACAGATACGCAGTATTTT
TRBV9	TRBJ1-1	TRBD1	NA	CASSIVDRGTEAFF	TGTGCCAGCAGCATCGTCGACAGGGGAACTGAAGCTTTCTTT
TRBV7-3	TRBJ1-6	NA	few	CASSLLSSYNSPLHF	TGTGCCAGCAGCTTATTGAGCTCCTATAATTCACCCCTCCACTTT